The text below deals with one T cell receptor (beta chain). Its matching antigen is unknown. The data stem from a study of glioma-infiltrating T cells. Amplification of TCR alpha and beta CDR3 regions from RNA used iRepertoire nested multiplex PCR. Input was about 95-400 ng of tissue mRNA or PBMC total RNA. A single record per CDR3 protein comes from TCRdb applying MiXCR to the multiplex PCR reads. Among around 170,000 distinct CDR3 sequences listed, around 40% were seen once. Overall study findings and caveats: Non-neoplastic patients had below-expected tissue-blood divergence, while all gliomas exceeded expectation.

The CDR3 sequence is 15 residues long. Trimming removed 3 bases at V and 3 bases at J, with 15 bases between. CDR1 is DFQATT, CDR2 SNEGSKA, per germline (reference sequence). This receptor was taken from a human donor with low-grade glioma or glioblastoma, undergoing nonglioma brain surgery, or in good health (not recorded which). The chain joins TRBV20-1 to TRBJ1-5; D not certain. The material sequenced was glioma tissue, nonneoplastic brain tissue, or PBMCs (not recorded which). Here the CDR3 reads CSARGCVNSNQPQHF. The CDR3 bases are TGCAGTGCTAGGGGTTGTGTAAACTCCAATCAGCCCCAGCATTTT.